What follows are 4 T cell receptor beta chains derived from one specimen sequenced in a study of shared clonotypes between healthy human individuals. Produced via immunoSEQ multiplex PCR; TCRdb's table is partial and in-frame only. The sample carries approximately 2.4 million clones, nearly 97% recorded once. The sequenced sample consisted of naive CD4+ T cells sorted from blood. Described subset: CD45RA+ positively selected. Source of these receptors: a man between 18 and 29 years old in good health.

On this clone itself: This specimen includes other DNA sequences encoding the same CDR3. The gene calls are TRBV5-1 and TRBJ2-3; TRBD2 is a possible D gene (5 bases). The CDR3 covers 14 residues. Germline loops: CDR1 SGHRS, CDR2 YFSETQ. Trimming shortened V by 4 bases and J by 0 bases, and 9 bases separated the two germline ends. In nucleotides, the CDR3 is TGCGCCAGCAGCCCGGGATTCAGCACAGATACGCAGTATTTT. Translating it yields CASSPGFSTDTQYF.

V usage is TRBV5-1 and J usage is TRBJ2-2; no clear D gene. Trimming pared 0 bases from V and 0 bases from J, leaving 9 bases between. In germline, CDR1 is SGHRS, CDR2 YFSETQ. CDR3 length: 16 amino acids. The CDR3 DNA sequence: TGCGCCAGCAGCTTGGGAGGAGACCCGAACACCGGGGAGCTGTTTTTT. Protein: CASSLGGDPNTGELFF.

The CDR3: CAISEGPFNQPQHF. CDR3 sequence (DNA): TGTGCCATCAGTGAGGGGCCGTTCAATCAGCCCCAGCATTTT. V gene TRBV10-3 combines with J gene TRBJ1-5; D is undetermined. From germline, CDR1 is ENHRY and CDR2 SYGVKD. Trimming pared 2 bases from V and 3 bases from J, leaving 8 bases between. This CDR3 spans 14 amino acids.

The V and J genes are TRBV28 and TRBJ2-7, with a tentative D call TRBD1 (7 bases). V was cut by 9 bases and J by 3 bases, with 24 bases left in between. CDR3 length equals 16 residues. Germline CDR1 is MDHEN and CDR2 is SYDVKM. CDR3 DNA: TGTGCCAGGATCGGTCCCGTCACAGGGGACTTCTACGAGCAGTACTTC. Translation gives CARIGPVTGDFYEQYF.